This T cell receptor beta chain was sequenced in a study of prognosis after radiotherapy for stage I lung cancer (TCRdb year 2021). For the study in its entirety: Between April 2018 and early 2019, about 20 patients with stage I NSCLC were enrolled in Nanjing, China. Concurrent therapy was not administered to any patient alongside SBRT. The cohort comprised 10 to 15 men and about six women with a median age of around 73 years, ranging from about 53 to 90 years. This study profiled peripheral blood TCR beta repertoires from stage I NSCLC patients before and after stereotactic body radiotherapy and linked the repertoires to distant failure. SBRT was given in 3 to 5 fractions with a biologically effective dose of at least 100 Gy, using image-guided IMRT or VMAT. Squamous cell carcinoma histology was identified in 6 or 7 patients, and adenocarcinoma histology was identified in fewer than 15 patients. The study sequenced roughly 40 blood samples from around 19 patients, one before and one after SBRT per patient. Approximately 14 of the patients presented with newly diagnosed primary stage I lung tumors; roughly 5 had oligometastatic NSCLC following surgical resection of the primary tumor. After SBRT, distant metastases developed in about 20% of the 19 patients at a median of about seven months, while the remaining 15 patients had no significant progression. All patients were considered medically inoperable, owing to comorbidities in around twelve and refusal of surgery in seven or eight.

Study-level results and caveats: Whether the expanded TCR clones were tumor-specific was not determined. After SBRT, the number of unique TCR clones decreased (median around 10,000 before versus 6,500 to 7,000 after; Wilcoxon paired P=0.011). All reported P values were unadjusted for multiple comparisons. The study was limited by its small cohort and short follow-up, and the findings require independent validation. Post-SBRT Shannon entropy and its change from baseline were lower in patients who developed distant metastases; baseline Shannon entropy was not associated with metastases. Differences by metastasis status were reportedly seen in TRBV and TRBJ usage frequencies, involving two V genes at baseline and, after SBRT, roughly ten V genes and two J genes.

This clonotype was counted at least ten times. The antigen it recognizes is unknown. Qualities for individual bases were not recorded, and no much larger clone is one base off. The CDR3 goes from the cysteine to the phenylalanine over 13 residues. The entry retains the CDR3 DNA only, 39 bases that are in frame from base 1. The junction shows trimming of 6 bases on V and 8 bases on J, plus 18 bases between the germline ends. The germline V gene yields SQVTM for CDR1 and ANQGSEA for CDR2. The TCR beta CDR3 region was amplified from genomic DNA by two rounds of multiplex PCR. The first PCR round used primers specific to each TRBV and TRBJ gene, with sequences filed in Chinese patent CN105087789A. The second PCR round used universal primers. The Roche High Pure PCR Template Preparation Kit was used to extract genomic DNA from frozen PBMCs. Libraries were sequenced paired-end with 151 bp reads on an Illumina HiSeq 3000. Per the source publication's procedure: CutAdapt was used to remove raw reads lacking the multiplex PCR primer sequences. Using PEAR, the high-quality paired reads were merged into contigs. MiXCR assigned TRB V, D and J gene segments to each contig by aligning to reference sequences. To remove sequencing errors, CDR3 sequences were clustered according to base quality and sequence similarity. Shannon entropy, normalized by the natural log of the productive TCR sequence number, served as the measure of diversity. Clonality was computed as one minus the ratio of Shannon entropy to the natural log of the number of unique clonotypes. Using the Youden index from ROC curves, the researchers picked the repertoire-metric cut-offs for progression-free survival, and all analyses were carried out in R 3.5.3. In TCRdb, the public reads were trimmed at Q25 with fastp and aligned with MiXCR, with productive beta chains retained. Rows with one shared CDR3 protein collapse into an entry with the most common genes and DNA. TCRdb's processing, not the authors' own work, is the source of the V and J calls. The sample records some 15,000 distinct CDR3 sequences, more than 15% of which are singletons. The top ten clonotypes cover 35% to 45% of the sample.

A history of other malignancies or of prior chemotherapy or radiotherapy was absent in all patients, and node-negative disease was shown on CT and PET/CT in all patients. Roughly 6.5 milliliters of peripheral venous blood were drawn into EDTA tubes at each of two time points. Ficoll-Paque Plus density-gradient centrifugation was used to isolate PBMCs. Immediately after collection, samples were stored at -80 degrees C until analysis. The receptor comes from a donor aged 50 or older with non-small cell lung cancer. This specimen was PBMCs, taken before or after stereotactic body radiation therapy (not recorded which). Recombination connected TRBV29-1 to TRBJ2-3; the D segment may tentatively be TRBD1 or TRBD2, each giving 5 matched bases. The CDR3 reads as follows: CSVETVLGGTQYF. The DNA reads TGCAGCGTCGAGACAGTCTTAGGAGGTACGCAGTATTTT.